This is a list of T cell receptor beta chains from one sample in a study of blood T cell repertoires in COVID-19. Using immunoSEQ multiplex PCR, the repertoire was profiled, and TCRdb retains in-frame clones only, with some absent. Of around 200,000 clones in the sample, around four fifths were seen once. The sequenced sample was peripheral blood. The origin of the receptors is a woman between 70 and 85 years old with COVID-19, enrolled during active disease. Both conserved end residues are part of each CDR3. Each record gives: V gene, D gene, J gene, clone size, CDR3 DNA, CDR3 protein. The D gene is left open where the match is weak. Rows may omit the clone size; those that give it use once, few, many or a size class.

TRBV5-5,TRBD2,TRBJ2-2,once,TGTGCCAGCAGCCCCCCGGGAGGGTGGGGGAACACCGGGGAGCTGTTTTTT,CASSPPGGWGNTGELFF
TRBV15,TRBD1,TRBJ2-3,-,TGTGCCACCAGCAGTGGACAGGGGCTCACAGATACGCAGTATTTT,CATSSGQGLTDTQYF
TRBV27,TRBD1,TRBJ1-1,-,TGTGCCAGCAGTTCTAGGGCAGGGGGCTATTTAAGCACTGAAGCTTTCTTT,CASSSRAGGYLSTEAFF
TRBV23-1,TRBD2,TRBJ2-1,-,TGCGCCAGCAGTCAGCGGACTAGCGGGAGTAGTGAGCAGTTCTTC,CASSQRTSGSSEQFF
TRBV5-1,TRBD2,TRBJ2-2,-,TGCGCCAGCAGCTCCTACGTTAGCGGGGGGGTGAACACCGGGGAGCTGTTTTTT,CASSSYVSGGVNTGELFF
TRBV29-1,-,TRBJ1-5,-,TGCAGCGCCGGGGGCGGGGGTAATCAGCCCCAGCATTTT,CSAGGGGNQPQHF
TRBV6-4,-,TRBJ1-1,-,TGTGCCAGCAGGGCGATACAGGGTTCGAAAGCTTTCTTT,CASRAIQGSKAFF
TRBV27,TRBD1,TRBJ1-2,few,TGTGCCAGCAGTTACCGATGGACAGGGGATGGCTACACCTTC,CASSYRWTGDGYTF
TRBV4-1,-,TRBJ1-1,-,TGCGCCAGCAGCCAAGAAAGCGAAGCTTTCTTT,CASSQESEAFF
TRBV28,TRBD1,TRBJ1-5,-,TGTGCCAGCAGTTGGGGACAGGGGCGATATCAGCCCCAGCATTTT,CASSWGQGRYQPQHF
TRBV5-5,-,TRBJ2-2,once,TGTGCCAGCAGCTTGGCCTCCGGGGAGCTGTTTTTT,CASSLASGELFF
TRBV6-5,TRBD1,TRBJ2-5,-,TGTGCCAGCAGTTCCCCCGACGGGACAGGGAAGACCCAGTACTTC,CASSSPDGTGKTQYF
TRBV5-1,-,TRBJ2-3,-,TGCGCCAGCAGCTTTGATGACCAGGCAGATACGCAGTATTTT,CASSFDDQADTQYF
TRBV14,TRBD1,TRBJ1-2,-,TGTGCCAGCAGCCAGATGGACAGGGTTGCGGGCTACACCTTC,CASSQMDRVAGYTF
TRBV7-2,TRBD2,TRBJ2-6,-,TGTGCCAGCAGCTCCTCGGGGGGAAGTGGGGCCAACGTCCTGACTTTC,CASSSSGGSGANVLTF
TRBV11-3,TRBD2,TRBJ2-1,few,TGTGCCAGCAGCTTAGGCGTTCGTGTGGGACTAGACGATGAGCAGTTCTTC,CASSLGVRVGLDDEQFF
TRBV28,TRBD1,TRBJ1-4,-,TGTGCCAGCAGACGGAGACAGGGCCGCGAAAAACTGTTTTTT,CASRRRQGREKLFF
TRBV6-5,TRBD1,TRBJ2-7,many,TGTGCCAGCAGTTGGAGACAGGGAAAGGGGGAGCAGTACTTC,CASSWRQGKGEQYF
TRBV6-1,-,TRBJ1-5,-,TGTGCCAGCAGTGAAGCTGCGAGGTACCCCCAGCATTTT,CASSEAARYPQHF
TRBV29-1,TRBD1,TRBJ1-2,few,TGCAGCGTCCAAACAGGGGGTAGCTATGGCTACACCTTC,CSVQTGGSYGYTF
TRBV10-3,-,TRBJ1-1,-,TGTGCCATCAGTGAATCTAGAACTGAAGCTTTCTTT,CAISESRTEAFF
TRBV2,-,TRBJ2-7,-,TGTGCCAGCGGGGGTGAGGGGAGGAACGAGCAGTACTTC,CASGGEGRNEQYF
TRBV6-5,TRBD1,TRBJ1-5,-,TGTGCCAGCAGCGACAGGGAAGGAAGACCCCAGCATTTT,CASSDREGRPQHF
TRBV28,TRBD2,TRBJ2-1,-,TGTGCCAGCAGTCGGTCGCCGGGACTAGGGAGCTCCTACAATGAGCAGTTCTTC,CASSRSPGLGSSYNEQFF
TRBV28,TRBD1,TRBJ1-2,-,TGTGCCATCGAAGGGGGCGGCTATGGCTACACCTTC,CAIEGGGYGYTF
TRBV20-1,-,TRBJ1-5,once,TGCAGTGCTCGTGAGGGCTGGGGAGGTCAGCCCCAGCATTTT,CSAREGWGGQPQHF
TRBV19,TRBD2,TRBJ2-1,-,TGTGCCAGTAGTATACTAGCGGGAGGGCAAAATGAGCAGTTCTTC,CASSILAGGQNEQFF
TRBV19,-,TRBJ2-3,-,TGTGCCAGTAGTATAGGGGGGCCTAAACGCACAGATACGCAGTATTTT,CASSIGGPKRTDTQYF
TRBV18,-,TRBJ2-6,-,TGTGCCAGCTCACCAACAGGGTCGGGGGCCAACGTCCTGACTTTC,CASSPTGSGANVLTF
TRBV11-3,-,TRBJ2-5,-,TGTGCCAGCTCGGGCCAGGGGGGCGAGACCCAGTACTTC,CASSGQGGETQYF